A single sample is the source of the 4 T cell receptor beta chains below, sequenced in a study of blood T cell repertoires in COVID-19. Assay used: immunoSEQ multiplex PCR; TCRdb lists only in-frame clones, some missing. This table holds roughly 64,000 clones, 80% to 90% found once. Sequences were obtained from peripheral blood. The receptors stem from a woman aged 60-70 years with acute or convalescent COVID-19.

The chain couples TRBV25-1 to TRBJ1-2; 7 bases are a match to TRBD1. The V and J ends lost 2 bases and 3 bases, in that order; junction bases with no gene match: 3. Germline CDR1 and CDR2: MGHDK and SYGVNS. The CDR3 is 14 amino acids. The DNA for the CDR3 is TGTGCCAGCAGTGAAGGAGGGGGCGACTATGGCTACACCTTC. Its translation: CASSEGGGDYGYTF.

The CDR3 region is CASSRLASGPHEQYF. Here the CDR3 DNA reads TGCGCCAGCAGCCGACTGGCTAGCGGGCCCCACGAGCAGTACTTC. The J gene is TRBJ2-7, the V gene TRBV5-1, with 8 bases fitting TRBD2. Germline V gene sequence: CDR1 SGHRS, CDR2 YFSETQ. Trimming took 4 bases from V and 5 from J; bases not matched to a gene: 11. The CDR3 length is 15 residues.

The chain has TRBV7-3 and TRBJ2-3; 11 bases agree with TRBD2. V was pared by 5 bases and J by 4 bases, with 11 bases of the junction left unmatched. The V gene's germline CDR1 is SGHTA and CDR2 FQGTGA. The CDR3 is 17 residues long. CDR3 bases: TGTGCCAGCAGCCAAGGGGCTAGCGGGGGGTTAGCAGATACGCAGTATTTT. This codes for CASSQGASGGLADTQYF.

This clone appeared a single time. This chain links TRBV27 with TRBJ1-6, with 7 nucleotides matching TRBD1. This CDR3 has 18 residues. The germline V gene has CDR1 MNHEY and CDR2 SMNVEV (reference sequence). The J segment lost 0 bases and the V segment lost 1 base, leaving 6 bases of the junction unmatched. The CDR3, as DNA: TGTGCCAGCAGTTTATTTCAGGGGGAGAGCTCCTATAATTCACCCCTCCACTTT. Its protein is CASSLFQGESSYNSPLHF.